These 23 T cell receptor beta chains came from one sample sequenced in a study of tumor-infiltrating lymphocytes in primary liver carcinoma. Starting from around 510 ng of total RNA, TCR beta cDNA was produced with a primer in the constant region. Three nested multiplex PCR rounds, a slightly modified ARM-PCR method, built the TCR beta libraries. TRBV1-TRBV30 forward and Cbeta reverse primers drove the first two approximately 10-cycle rounds. A single record per CDR3 protein comes from TCRdb applying MiXCR to the multiplex PCR reads. The sample lists around 210,000 distinct CDR3 sequences, about two thirds seen once, with roughly 7% in the top ten. Out of unsorted whole blood came the blood RNA, and germline DNA was extracted as well. The specimen was peripheral blood. The receptor source for this set is an older woman with primary liver carcinoma and hepatitis B virus infection.

This chain connects TRBV6-6 to TRBJ2-7, with 7 bases fitting TRBD1. CDR1 MNHNY and CDR2 SVGAGI come from the germline V gene (reference sequence). With V trimmed by 4 bases and J by 2 bases, 5 bases remained unmatched. The CDR3 is made up of 14 amino acids. The CDR3 is CASSLTTGTYEQYF. In DNA form, the CDR3 reads TGTGCCAGCAGTTTAACGACAGGGACCTACGAGCAGTACTTC.

In the case of this clonotype: A read error may account for a junction end that differs from germline. The chain is built from TRBV11-2 and TRBJ1-2; 10 bases line up with TRBD1. Germline assignment: CDR1 SGHAT and CDR2 FQNNGV. CDR3 size: 15 residues. The CDR3: CASRLDPGTGDSYTF. CDR3 DNA: TGTGCCAGCAGGTTAGACCCTGGGACAGGGGACAGCTACACCTTC. Full variable domain (rest looked up from reference TRBV11-2 and TRBJ1-2): EAGVAQSPRYKIIEKRQSVAFWCNPISGHATLYWYQQILGQGPKLLIQFQNNGVVDDSQLPKDRFSAERLKGVDSTLKIQPAKLEDSAVYLCASRLDPGTGDSYTFGSGTRLTVV.

Worth noting for this clonotype: One end of the junction is discordant with germline, which a read error may explain. J is TRBJ2-1 and V is TRBV11-2, with D perhaps being TRBD1 or TRBD2 (5 bases each). CDR1 and CDR2 from the germline V gene are SGHAT and FQNNGV. The CDR3 is 15 amino acids. CDR3: CARSSEGSLLNEQFF. The CDR3 DNA reads as TGTGCCAGGAGCTCAGAGGGGAGTCTCCTCAATGAGCAATTCTTC. Drawing the rest from reference TRBV11-2 and TRBJ2-1, the complete variable domain is EAGVAQSPRYKIIEKRQSVAFWCNPISGHATLYWYQQILGQGPKLLIQFQNNGVVDDSQLPKDRFSAERLKGVDSTLKIQPAKLEDSAVYLCARSSEGSLLNEQFFGPGTRLTVL.

A note on this clonotype: A junction end diverges from the germline sequence, so it may reflect a read error. The V gene is TRBV11-3, the J gene TRBJ2-2; 7 positions agree with TRBD1. The CDR3 contains 13 residues. The germline gives CDR1 SGHNT, CDR2 YENEEA. The CDR3 is CVSNYQGAGELFF. CDR3 in DNA: TGTGTCAGCAACTACCAGGGGGCCGGGGAGCTGTTTTTT.

This chain connects TRBV5-1 to TRBJ1-1; D may be TRBD1 (6 bases). The CDR3 spans 15 residues. Germline loops: CDR1 SGHRS, CDR2 YFSETQ. V lost 2 bases, J lost 5 bases, and 16 bases lay in between. The CDR3 reads CASSLGGTFGTEAFF. For the CDR3, the DNA is TGCGCCAGCAGCTTAGGGGGTACCTTTGGTACTGAAGCTTTCTTT. Combining the CDR3 with reference TRBV5-1 and TRBJ1-1 gives the whole variable domain KAGVTQTPRYLIKTRGQQVTLSCSPISGHRSVSWYQQTPGQGLQFLFEYFSETQRNKGNFPGRFSGRQFSNSRSEMNVSTLELGDSALYLCASSLGGTFGTEAFFGQGTRLTVV.

This clonotype was observed once. A much more abundant neighbour one base away suggests this may be a read error. The chain links TRBV6-5 to TRBJ1-1; 7 bases are shared with TRBD1. Germline V CDR1 and CDR2: MNHEY, SVGAGI. The CDR3 spans 12 residues. The CDR3 region is CASCYRTGEAFF. In DNA, the CDR3 is TGTGCCAGCTGTTACAGGACAGGCGAAGCTTTCTTT.

The CDR3: CASSLRGAGQETQYF. CDR3 DNA sequence: TGTGCCAGCAGTCTTCGGGGGGCAGGCCAGGAGACCCAGTACTTC. This chain connects TRBV25-1 to TRBJ2-5; possibly TRBD2 for D (7 bases). Germline CDR1 and CDR2: MGHDK and SYGVNS. Trimming took 5 bases from V and 5 from J, leaving 18 bases between them. This CDR3 is 15 amino acids long.

Points on this clonotype: A much bigger clone sits one base away, suggesting this may be a read error. This sequence joins TRBV6-5 and TRBJ2-1; a weak D match, TRBD1 (6 bases). The germline V gene has CDR1 MNHEY and CDR2 SVGAGI. This CDR3 has 13 amino acids. This CDR3 reads CASSTGPRNERFF. In DNA form, the CDR3 reads TGTGCCAGCAGTACAGGGCCAAGGAATGAGCGGTTCTTC.

With regard to this clonotype: The junction shows a germline mismatch at one end, possibly a read error. The chain employs TRBV6-5 and TRBJ2-6, with D possibly called TRBD1 or TRBD2 (6 bases each). This CDR3 spans 18 amino acids. CDR1 and CDR2 from the germline V gene are MNHEY and SVGAGI. For the CDR3, the DNA is TGTACCAACAGTTACTCCGGGGGCGCTTATCCCGGGGCCAATGTCCTGACTTTC. Its translation is CTNSYSGGAYPGANVLTF.

The table lists this clonotype with many counts. The chain joins TRBV6-2 or TRBV6-3 to TRBJ2-7; the match to TRBD2 covers 11 bases. CDR3 size: 15 residues. The germline gives CDR1 MNHEY, CDR2 SVGEGT. J lost 3 bases, V lost 2 bases, and 3 bases had no gene match. The CDR3 reads CASSYPTSGSYEQYF. DNA for the CDR3: TGTGCCAGCAGTTACCCTACTAGCGGGAGCTACGAGCAGTACTTC.

About this clonotype: A much larger clone differs from this one at a single base, so this may be a read error. The chain joins TRBV28 to TRBJ2-5; D is undetermined. CDR1 and CDR2 (germline): MDHEN, SYDVKM. The CDR3 is made up of 18 amino acids. V was pared by 7 bases and J by 5 bases, with 29 bases between. The CDR3 here is CASNSGKRITYRTETQYF. CDR3 bases: TGTGCCAGCAATTCAGGCAAGCGCATCACCTATCGAACGGAGACCCAGTACTTC. The whole variable domain, filled in from reference TRBV28 and TRBJ2-5, reads DVKVTQSSRYLVKRTGEKVFLECVQDMDHENMFWYRQDPGLGLRLIYFSYDVKMKEKGDIPEGYSVSREKKERFSLILESASTNQTSMYLCASNSGKRITYRTETQYFGPGTRLLVL.

To note about this clonotype: Mismatch with germline at one junction end may stem from a read error. CDR3 DNA: TGTGGCAGCCGACGGGATGGGACGGGCTCTGGGGCCAACGTTCTGACTTTC. It specifies CGSRRDGTGSGANVLTF. This chain uses TRBV11-3 with TRBJ2-6; D possibly matches TRBD1 or TRBD2 (5 bases each). The germline gives CDR1 SGHNT, CDR2 YENEEA. The CDR3 runs 17 residues.

The chain employs TRBV25-1 and TRBJ1-2; D gene ambiguous. CDR1 and CDR2 (germline): MGHDK, SYGVNS. Trimming shortened V by 6 bases and J by 4 bases, and 9 bases separated the two germline ends. The CDR3 sequence is 12 residues long. The CDR3 sequence is CASRDVRYGYTF. The CDR3, as DNA: TGTGCCAGCAGGGACGTCCGCTATGGCTACACCTTC.

The sample holds many counts of this clonotype. This chain connects TRBV6-2 or TRBV6-3 to TRBJ2-7, with a weak D call TRBD2 (5 bases). The CDR3 loop spans 14 amino acids. V dropped 0 bases and J dropped 1 base, with 7 bases sitting between them. Germline-derived CDR1 and CDR2 are MNHEY and SVGEGT. The CDR3 DNA follows: TGTGCCAGCAGTTACTCCGGACTGTCCTACGAGCAGTACTTC. As protein: CASSYSGLSYEQYF.

The chain couples TRBV19 to TRBJ2-3; D gene ambiguous. The CDR3 totals 13 residues. CDR1 is LNHDA and CDR2 is SQIVND in the germline V gene (reference sequence). V was shortened by 5 bases and J by 8 bases, with 14 bases between the two germline ends. The CDR3 reads CASSAPWEATQYF. Written as DNA, the CDR3 is TGTGCCAGTAGTGCGCCTTGGGAAGCTACGCAGTATTTT.

Of note for this clonotype: The junction differs from germline at one of its ends, possibly a read error. The V call is TRBV5-1, the J call TRBJ2-1; D is uncertain. The CDR3 is made up of 17 amino acids. Germline V CDR1 and CDR2: SGHRS, YFSETQ. CDR3 DNA sequence: TGCGCCAGCAACTTGATAGTGAGGCTGGGCTCCTACAATGAGCAGTTCTTC. It specifies CASNLIVRLGSYNEQFF.

The V gene is TRBV11-2, the J gene TRBJ2-7, with 9 bases that match TRBD1. With V trimmed by 4 bases and J by 4 bases, 5 bases remained unmatched. Germline V gives CDR1 SGHAT, CDR2 FQNNGV. The CDR3 loop spans 14 amino acids. DNA of the CDR3: TGTGCCAGCAGCTCCCTACAGGGGGCATACGAGCAGTACTTC. Encoded protein: CASSSLQGAYEQYF.

J is TRBJ1-5 and V is TRBV10-1; 7 bases are shared with TRBD1. J gave up 4 bases and V 3 bases, and 6 bases lay outside the gene matches. Germline CDR1 reads WNHNN; CDR2 reads SYGVQD (reference sequence). The CDR3 has 15 amino acids. This CDR3 is CASSDSQGENQPQHF. The CDR3 coding sequence is TGCGCCAGCAGTGACTCGCAGGGGGAGAATCAGCCCCAGCATTTT.

This clonotype was detected once. Its ends do not fully match the called genes, so a read error is possible. This sequence joins TRBV29-1 and TRBJ2-5; the D is unclear. There are 10 residues in the CDR3. Per germline, CDR1 SQVTM and CDR2 ANQGSEA. In DNA form, the CDR3 reads TGCAGCGTGGAACTTCAGACTCAGTACTTC. This codes for CSVELQTQYF.

The chain joins TRBV28 to TRBJ1-1, with a possible D match to TRBD1 (5 bases). CDR1 MDHEN and CDR2 SYDVKM come from the germline V gene. V gave up 2 bases and J gave up 4 bases, with 11 bases separating them. The CDR3 runs to 14 residues. This CDR3 is CASSLSGDPTEAFF. The CDR3 nucleotides are TGTGCCAGCAGTTTAAGCGGGGACCCCACTGAAGCTTTCTTT.

In regard to this clonotype: A much larger clone lies a single base off, so this may be a read error. The chain employs TRBV5-5 and TRBJ1-2; D call uncertain. The CDR3 is 14 amino acids. Germline values: CDR1 SGHKS, CDR2 YYEKEE (reference sequence). DNA for the CDR3: TGTGCCAACAGCTTGCTAGACAAGAACTATGGCTACACCTTC. It specifies CANSLLDKNYGYTF.

As to this clonotype: An end of the junction does not agree with germline; a read error may underlie this. The V call is TRBV11-1, the J call TRBJ1-1; no clear D. This CDR3 is built from 14 residues. Germline lookup yields CDR1 SGHAT and CDR2 FQDESV (reference sequence). CDR3 nucleotide sequence: TGTGCCAGCAGCTTAGGGGCGCCGAACACTGGAGCTTTCTTT. It encodes CASSLGAPNTGAFF.

Regarding this clonotype: A much larger clone differs from this one at a single base, so this may be a read error. This chain uses TRBV5-1 with TRBJ1-1, with no clear D. The germline CDR1 and CDR2 sequences are SGHRS and YFSETQ. The CDR3 sequence is 14 residues long. The CDR3 coding sequence is TGCGCCAGCGGCTTGCGGCAGACGAACACTGAAGCTTTCTTT. Amino acids: CASGLRQTNTEAFF.